This passage covers 15 T cell receptor beta chains from one sample sequenced in a study of metastatic and nonmetastatic thyroid tumors. TCRdb re-clonotyped the PCR reads through MiXCR. The sample shows fewer than 4,500 clones, roughly a quarter of them seen only once. Treatment of any kind had been given to no patient before thyroid surgery. Sample: tumor tissue. These receptors were taken from a male donor with papillary thyroid cancer or a benign thyroid nodule (not recorded which). Some clones in this sample may be carry-over from other donors' samples.

The chain joins TRBV7-7 to TRBJ2-2; D unclear. Germline CDR1 SSHAT, CDR2 FNYEAQ (reference sequence). Trimming took 2 bases from V and 0 from J, leaving 4 bases between them. CDR3 size: 14 residues. This CDR3 is CASSLRSNTGELFF. CDR3 nucleotides: TGTGCCAGCAGCTTACGGTCGAACACCGGGGAGCTGTTTTTT.

This clone appeared a few times. The chain links TRBV6-1 to TRBJ1-2; D unresolved. The CDR3 totals 17 residues. V dropped 2 bases and J dropped 5 bases, with 21 bases sitting between them. Looked up from germline, CDR1 is MNHNS and CDR2 is SASEGT. The CDR3 is CASSEPLGVAAEYGYTF. CDR3 DNA: TGTGCCAGCAGTGAACCGCTTGGGGTCGCGGCGGAGTATGGCTACACCTTC.

This clone is large (0.1 to 1%). The chain combines TRBV12-3 or TRBV12-4 with TRBJ2-1; 7 bases agree with TRBD2. Trimming took 6 bases from V and 7 from J; bases not matched to a gene: 3. The CDR3 is 12 amino acids. This chain's CDR3 is CASRTAGNEQFF. Here the CDR3 DNA reads TGTGCCAGCAGGACAGCGGGAAATGAGCAGTTCTTC.

This clone was counted ten times or more. The V and J genes are TRBV5-5 and TRBJ1-1, with D maybe TRBD1 (5 bases). Per the germline V gene, CDR1 is SGHKS and CDR2 is YYEKEE (reference sequence). V dropped 1 base and J dropped 13 bases, with 17 bases sitting between them. The CDR3 length is 13 residues. The DNA for the CDR3 is TGTGCCAGCAGCTTGTCGACACCCAGGGTGGTTTTCTTT. This codes for CASSLSTPRVVFF.

The CDR3 loop is CASNNGGYQPQHF. DNA for the CDR3: TGTGCCAGTAATAACGGGGGTTATCAGCCCCAGCATTTT. The genes are TRBV19 and TRBJ1-5; a possible D gene is TRBD1 (5 bases). Trimming pared 7 bases from V and 5 bases from J, leaving 12 bases between. The CDR3 length is 13 residues. The germline gives CDR1 LNHDA, CDR2 SQIVND (reference sequence).

The CDR3 region is CAWRTGPTEAFF. The CDR3 coding sequence is TGTGCCTGGCGCACAGGGCCAACTGAAGCTTTCTTT. The V and J genes are TRBV30 and TRBJ1-1, with D perhaps TRBD1 (6 bases). Trimming left V 5 bases short and J 5 bases short, with 12 bases between. The CDR3 is 12 residues long. Germline CDR1 reads GTSNPN; CDR2 reads SVGIG (reference sequence). Looking up the rest from reference TRBV30 and TRBJ1-1 gives the full variable domain: SQTIHQWPATLVQPVGSPLSLECTVEGTSNPNLYWYRQAAGRGLQLLFYSVGIGQISSEVPQNLSASRPQDRQFILSSKKLLLSDSGFYLCAWRTGPTEAFFGQGTRLTVV.

The genes are TRBV28 and TRBJ2-1; TRBD1 matches at 8 bases. CDR3 size: 13 residues. The germline CDR1 and CDR2 sequences are MDHEN and SYDVKM. Germline trimming cut 6 bases from V and 8 bases from J; bases unmatched to any gene: 6. For the CDR3, the DNA is TGTGCCAGCAGGGACAGGGACGGGGATGAGCAGTTCTTC. Protein sequence: CASRDRDGDEQFF.

This clone was seen only a few times. This sequence joins TRBV28 and TRBJ2-3; D may match TRBD1 or TRBD2 (5 bases each). Germline V gene sequence: CDR1 MDHEN, CDR2 SYDVKM. This CDR3 region has 13 residues. The V end was cut by 6 bases, the J end by 3 bases, with 10 bases between. The CDR3 spells CASSRWGTDTQYF. DNA of the CDR3: TGTGCCAGCAGCCGATGGGGGACAGATACGCAGTATTTT.

The genes are TRBV5-1 and TRBJ1-2, with D hard to call. This CDR3 has 13 amino acids. CDR1 is SGHRS, CDR2 YFSETQ, per germline. V shed 6 bases and J shed 4 bases, with 13 bases lying between them. The CDR3 DNA reads as TGCGCCAGCACCCGGTGGGGAGGCTATGGCTACACCTTC. This encodes CASTRWGGYGYTF.

This clone rates as medium-sized. The V gene is TRBV15, the J gene TRBJ2-5; D unclear. The CDR3 extends over 15 amino acids. The germline V gene encodes CDR1 LNHNV and CDR2 YYDKDF (reference sequence). The germline V and J ends were trimmed by 3 bases and 2 bases, with 13 bases remaining between them. The CDR3 protein is CATSRGGALQETQYF. DNA for the CDR3: TGTGCCACCAGCAGGGGCGGTGCGCTTCAAGAGACCCAGTACTTC.

V usage is TRBV6-1 and J usage is TRBJ2-2; 11 nucleotides agree with TRBD2. In germline, CDR1 is MNHNS, CDR2 SASEGT. Germline trimming cut 6 bases from V and 4 bases from J; bases unmatched to any gene: 4. This CDR3 comprises 15 residues. The CDR3 nucleotides read TGTGCCAGCAGCAGACTAGCGGGGTTCACCGGGGAGCTGTTTTTT. Protein product: CASSRLAGFTGELFF.

J is TRBJ2-6 and V is TRBV4-2, with D unclear. Per the germline V gene, CDR1 is LGHNA and CDR2 is YNFKEQ. The CDR3 spans 16 residues. The V end was cut by 2 bases, the J end by 1 base, with 9 bases between. CDR3 protein: CASSQPVLSGANVLTF. CDR3 bases: TGTGCCAGCAGCCAACCTGTACTTTCTGGGGCCAACGTCCTGACTTTC.

This clone showed up many times. A clone one base away is much larger, so this may be a read error. The V call is TRBV10-2, the J call TRBJ2-3; D is unclear. The CDR3 has 11 amino acids. In germline, CDR1 is WSHSY, CDR2 SAAADI. Here the CDR3 DNA reads TGCGCCGGCAGTTTTGCAGATACGCAGTATTTT. Its protein product is CAGSFADTQYF.

This clone is deemed medium-sized. The V and J genes are TRBV7-2 and TRBJ1-4; no reliable D call. The germline V gene encodes CDR1 SGHTA and CDR2 FQGNSA. The CDR3 totals 13 residues. V was pared by 6 bases and J by 3 bases, with 8 bases between. In DNA form, the CDR3 reads TGTGCCAGCAGTGCAGAAGCTAATGAAAAACTGTTTTTT. As protein: CASSAEANEKLFF.

This clone has only a few counts. The chain links TRBV6-1 to TRBJ2-2; 7 bases line up with TRBD2. The germline V gene has CDR1 MNHNS and CDR2 SASEGT. CDR3 length: 15 residues. V was clipped by 4 bases and J by 4 bases; unmatched bases: 6. The CDR3 spells CASSVASGSTGELFF. The CDR3 DNA reads TGTGCCAGCAGTGTGGCTAGCGGATCCACCGGGGAGCTGTTTTTT.